This T cell receptor beta chain was found in a study of control samples from healthy donors and cancer patients. The CDR3 runs to 15 residues. The germline CDR1 and CDR2 sequences are KGHSH and LQKENI. Trimming at V came to 8 bases and at J to 0 bases, leaving 8 bases not matched to a gene. The protocol was immunoSEQ multiplex PCR, while the TCRdb copy is restricted to in-frame clones and leaves out a portion. The data show tens of thousands of clones, nearly 90% seen once. V and J are TRBV18 and TRBJ2-7; 9 bases fit TRBD2. Sequenced material: PBMCs. The source is a man in his sixties with colorectal cancer. For the CDR3, the DNA is TGTGCCAGCGCCCCAGAGCGGGGGGTCTCCTACGAGCAGTACTTC. Amino acids: CASAPERGVSYEQYF.